The 10 T cell receptor beta chains given below trace back to one sample, sequenced in a study of human T cells and chemical hapten exposure. Someone pulled total RNA out of unfractionated whole blood. Individual cDNA molecules in this library carried unique molecular identifiers. TCRdb reanalysed the reads using MiXCR and keeps one entry per CDR3 protein. The data contain about 120,000 distinct CDR3 sequences, 8% to 9.5% of them seen just once; the ten biggest clones take up more than 1.3%. Sequencing was done on a sample of whole blood. All receptors come from a human donor in good health. Some clones in this sample may be carry-over from other donors' samples.

This clonotype was found many times. The V call is TRBV20-1, the J call TRBJ1-5, with D perhaps matching TRBD1 (6 bases). The CDR3 runs to 14 residues. Germline-derived CDR1 and CDR2 are DFQATT and SNEGSKA (reference sequence). Deletions cut 3 bases from V and 2 bases from J, with 11 bases between. This CDR3 is CSARSGAGNQPQHF. CDR3 nucleotide sequence: TGCAGTGCTAGGTCGGGGGCCGGCAATCAGCCCCAGCATTTT.

CDR3 sequence reads: CAISEPGGQGIEQFF. For the CDR3, the DNA is TGTGCCATCAGTGAGCCAGGAGGACAGGGCATTGAGCAGTTCTTC. The chain couples TRBV10-3 to TRBJ2-1, with TRBD1 matching over 8 bases. The CDR3 runs 15 residues. Germline trimming cut 2 bases from V and 9 bases from J; bases unmatched to any gene: 9. CDR1 is ENHRY, CDR2 SYGVKD, per germline.

This clonotype has more than one count but fewer than ten. The V call is TRBV27, the J call TRBJ2-6, with D unclear. CDR3 size: 14 residues. V was shortened by 8 bases and J by 10 bases, with 18 bases between the two germline ends. Germline CDR1 is MNHEY and CDR2 is SMNVEV (reference sequence). The CDR3 bases are TGTGCCAGCGCCTATAAAGACGTAGGGAACGTCCTGACTTTC. This gives the protein CASAYKDVGNVLTF. Full variable domain (rest looked up from reference TRBV27 and TRBJ2-6): EAQVTQNPRYLITVTGKKLTVTCSQNMNHEYMSWYRQDPGLGLRQIYYSMNVEVTDKGDVPEGYKVSRKEKRNFPLILESPSPNQTSLYFCASAYKDVGNVLTFGAGSRLTVL.

The V call is TRBV30, the J call TRBJ2-1; 7 bases are a match to TRBD2. With V trimmed by 0 bases and J by 7 bases, 3 bases remained unmatched. The CDR3 is made up of 13 amino acids. The germline gives CDR1 GTSNPN, CDR2 SVGIG (reference sequence). In DNA form, the CDR3 reads TGTGCCTGGAGTGTACTGGGGGGGAATGAGCAGTTCTTC. Translation: CAWSVLGGNEQFF.

This clonotype has just a few counts. V usage is TRBV27 and J usage is TRBJ2-1, with D hard to call. Trimming took off 6 bases at V and 4 bases at J, with 7 bases between the two ends. CDR3 length equals 12 residues. Looked up from germline, CDR1 is MNHEY and CDR2 is SMNVEV (reference sequence). The CDR3 DNA is TGTGCCAGCAGATATAGATACAATGAGCAGTTCTTC. Its protein product is CASRYRYNEQFF.

This rearrangement joins TRBV4-2 to TRBJ1-6, with D possibly matching TRBD1 (6 bases). V was shortened by 1 base and J by 6 bases, with 13 bases between the two germline ends. CDR3 length: 16 amino acids. The germline V gene encodes CDR1 LGHNA and CDR2 YNFKEQ. In DNA, the CDR3 is TGTGCCAGCAGCCAAGGTGTAACAGGGAGTAATTCACCCCTCCACTTT. Its protein product is CASSQGVTGSNSPLHF.

This clonotype was counted a few times. The rearrangement uses TRBV29-1 and TRBJ1-1, with D possibly being TRBD1 (6 bases). Germline CDR1 and CDR2: SQVTM and ANQGSEA. The length of the CDR3 is 15 residues. V was pared by 2 bases and J by 1 base, with 14 bases between. The CDR3 sequence is CSVERVGTTNTEAFF. CDR3 sequence (DNA): TGCAGCGTTGAAAGGGTGGGGACAACGAACACTGAAGCTTTCTTT.

This clonotype was counted at least ten times. This rearrangement joins TRBV27 to TRBJ1-4; 9 nucleotides match TRBD1. CDR3 size: 17 residues. Germline trimming cut 4 bases from V and 3 bases from J; bases unmatched to any gene: 9. Germline CDR1 MNHEY, CDR2 SMNVEV (reference sequence). CDR3: CASSSGQGSRANEKLFF. CDR3 sequence (DNA): TGTGCCAGCAGTTCGGGACAGGGATCAAGGGCTAATGAAAAACTGTTTTTT.

The rearrangement uses TRBV7-9 and TRBJ1-5, with D tentatively TRBD1 (6 bases). Trimming pared 1 base from V and 6 bases from J, leaving 16 bases between. The CDR3 has 16 amino acids. The germline V gene encodes CDR1 SEHNR and CDR2 FQNEAQ (reference sequence). CDR3 in amino acids: CASSLERGGGGQPQHF. DNA of the CDR3: TGTGCCAGCAGCTTAGAAAGGGGGGGGGGCGGTCAGCCCCAGCATTTT. Supplemented by reference TRBV7-9 and TRBJ1-5, the full variable domain reads DTGVSQNPRHKITKRGQNVTFRCDPISEHNRLYWYRQTLGQGPEFLTYFQNEAQLEKSRLLSDRFSAERPKGSFSTLEIQRTEQGDSAMYLCASSLERGGGGQPQHFGDGTRLSIL.

A few counts support this clonotype. The chain carries TRBV18 and TRBJ2-7, with 7 bases matching TRBD1. The CDR3 spans 15 residues. Germline V gives CDR1 KGHSH, CDR2 LQKENI. The V gene end was trimmed by 3 bases and the J gene end by 0 bases; junction bases not matched to a gene: 5. The DNA for the CDR3 is TGTGCCAGCTCACCCCAGACAGGGAACTCCTACGAGCAGTACTTC. This sequence encodes CASSPQTGNSYEQYF.